The 9 T cell receptor beta chains reported below all come from one sample, sequenced in a study of identical twins. Via MiXCR, TCRdb re-called the 5' RACE reads, giving one row per CDR3 protein. The data hold around 490,000 distinct CDR3 sequences, with 20% to 25% observed a single time. This same sample was also taken into another study, of yellow fever vaccine responses in identical twins.

Source material: CD4+ T cells sorted from blood. The receptors were sampled from a woman aged 18-29 years in good health.

This clonotype was seen just once. The chain uses TRBV5-1 and TRBJ2-5; 9 bases align to TRBD1. This CDR3 is built from 15 residues. V shed 4 bases, J shed 1 base, and the junction held 5 bases outside the gene matches. The germline CDR1 and CDR2 sequences are SGHRS and YFSETQ. The CDR3 is CASSTGQGLQETQYF. The CDR3, as DNA: TGCGCCAGCAGCACTGGACAGGGGCTCCAAGAGACCCAGTACTTC.

V and J are TRBV20-1 and TRBJ2-3; 8 bases agree with TRBD1. With 7 bases clipped from V and 4 bases from J, the junction kept 7 bases outside the gene matches. The CDR3 covers 13 residues. CDR1 is DFQATT, CDR2 SNEGSKA, per germline (reference sequence). The CDR3, as DNA: TGCAGTGTAACACCGGACAGGGCAGATACGCAGTATTTT. This translates into CSVTPDRADTQYF.

V and J are TRBV12-3 or TRBV12-4 and TRBJ1-3; TRBD1 matches at 7 bases. This CDR3 has 15 residues. Losses at the gene ends were 1 base for V and 7 bases for J; bases not matched to a gene: 7. CDR3 loop: CASSLEGAERNTIYF. As DNA, the CDR3 is TGTGCCAGCAGTTTAGAGGGGGCTGAAAGGAACACCATATATTTT.

This rearrangement joins TRBV3-1 to TRBJ2-5; D assignment may be TRBD1 or TRBD2 (5 bases each). The V end lost 0 bases, the J end lost 6 bases, and 14 bases lay between the germline ends. The CDR3 runs 15 residues. CDR1 and CDR2 (germline): LGHDT, YNNKEL (reference sequence). CDR3 bases: TGTGCCAGCAGCCAAGATGTGTTGGGGGTGCAGACCCAGTACTTC. It codes for CASSQDVLGVQTQYF.

This clonotype was seen a few times. This chain connects TRBV5-1 to TRBJ2-1; 8 bases align to TRBD1. The CDR3 length is 13 residues. The V gene end was trimmed by 4 bases and the J gene end by 8 bases; junction bases not matched to a gene: 5. Germline-derived CDR1 and CDR2 are SGHRS and YFSETQ. Here the CDR3 DNA reads TGCGCCAGCAGCCGGACAGGGCAGGATGAGCAGTTCTTC. As protein: CASSRTGQDEQFF.

The J gene is TRBJ2-3, the V gene TRBV20-1, with TRBD2 matching over 8 bases. The CDR3 length is 15 residues. The V and J ends lost 5 bases and 8 bases, in that order; junction bases with no gene match: 15. The germline CDR1 and CDR2 sequences are DFQATT and SNEGSKA (reference sequence). CDR3 sequence: CSAHTSGGLWGTQYF. In nucleotides, the CDR3 is TGCAGTGCTCATACTAGCGGCGGTCTTTGGGGTACGCAGTATTTT.

CDR3 loop: CASSQAGSLSGANVLTF. In nucleotides, the CDR3 is TGTGCCAGCAGTCAGGCGGGCTCCCTCTCTGGGGCCAACGTCCTGACTTTC. The chain is built from TRBV2 and TRBJ2-6; tentatively, D is TRBD2 (5 bases). The V end lost 5 bases, the J end lost 0 bases, and 14 bases lay between the germline ends. CDR1 and CDR2 from the germline V gene are SNHLY and FYNNEI. This CDR3 comprises 17 residues.

This chain joins TRBV7-2 and TRBJ2-3; 9 positions agree with TRBD2. Germline V gives CDR1 SGHTA, CDR2 FQGNSA. V lost 3 bases to trimming and J lost 4 bases; unmatched junction nucleotides: 5. The CDR3 spans 15 residues. The CDR3 loop reads CASSLRLAGPDTQYF. CDR3 sequence (DNA): TGTGCCAGCAGCTTGCGGCTAGCGGGACCAGATACGCAGTATTTT.

This clonotype was counted only a few times. The V call is TRBV28, the J call TRBJ2-6; D assignment may be TRBD1 or TRBD2 (5 bases each). CDR3 size: 17 residues. Trimming left V 2 bases short and J 4 bases short, with 15 bases between. Germline V gives CDR1 MDHEN, CDR2 SYDVKM. CDR3 DNA sequence: TGTGCCAGCAGTTTAGGGGGTCCGGCGTCGGGGGCCAACGTCCTGACTTTC. This gives the protein CASSLGGPASGANVLTF.